The 11 T cell receptor beta chains in this list originate from one sample, sequenced in a study of beta chain features in type 1 diabetes. Findings and caveats of the study: Among all four CD4+ subsets, Type 1 diabetes patients had TCRB CDR3s that were moderately but significantly shorter.

What was sequenced were expressed TCRB transcripts, since all of the isolated RNA had been reverse transcribed. The protocol was immunoSEQ multiplex PCR, while the TCRdb copy is restricted to in-frame clones and leaves out a portion. The profile shows around 600,000 clones, 9.5% to 15% of them singletons. What these receptors recognize is not known. The specimen sequenced was naive CD4+ T cells from blood. These receptors were collected from a man aged 25-45 years with type 1 diabetes.

A few counts support this clone. This chain connects TRBV9 to TRBJ1-2, with TRBD1 matching over 10 bases. The germline V gene encodes CDR1 SGDLS and CDR2 YYNGEE. J gave up 4 bases and V 4 bases, and 7 bases lay outside the gene matches. The length of the CDR3 is 15 residues. DNA of the CDR3: TGTGCCAGCAGCCTAAGGGACAGGGGCACCTATGGCTACACCTTC. Translation gives CASSLRDRGTYGYTF.

J is TRBJ2-7 and V is TRBV5-6; no clear D. The length of the CDR3 is 13 residues. Trimming took 1 base from V and 2 from J, leaving 7 bases between them. Germline CDR1 is SGHDT and CDR2 is YYEEEE. The CDR3 DNA reads as TGTGCCAGCAGCTTGAGCCCCACCTACGAGCAGTACTTC. The encoded protein is CASSLSPTYEQYF. Together with reference TRBV5-6 and TRBJ2-7, the CDR3 gives the full variable domain: DAGVTQSPTHLIKTRGQQVTLRCSPKSGHDTVSWYQQALGQGPQFIFQYYEEEERQRGNFPDRFSGHQFPNYSSELNVNALLLGDSALYLCASSLSPTYEQYFGPGTRLTVT.

This clone has only a few counts. The chain employs TRBV29-1 and TRBJ1-4, with D uncertain. The CDR3 runs to 11 residues. Per germline, CDR1 SQVTM and CDR2 ANQGSEA. The DNA for the CDR3 is TGCGTCGGGACAACTAATGAAAAACTGTTTTTT. It translates to CVGTTNEKLFF.

This clone occurred many times. The chain links TRBV7-6 to TRBJ2-1; TRBD1 is a possible D gene (5 bases). This CDR3 is 13 amino acids long. The V end lost 5 bases, the J end lost 4 bases, and 9 bases lay between the germline ends. Germline CDR1 and CDR2: SGHVS and FNYEAQ. CDR3 nucleotide sequence: TGTGCCAGCAGCCCTCGACAGTACAATGAGCAGTTCTTC. Its protein is CASSPRQYNEQFF.

This clone was observed a few times. V gene TRBV5-1 combines with J gene TRBJ2-5; 8 bases match TRBD1. Unmatched junction bases numbered 4, after V lost 4 bases and J lost 5 bases. Germline-derived CDR1 and CDR2 are SGHRS and YFSETQ. The length of the CDR3 is 13 residues. The CDR3 reads CASSAGGVETQYF. The CDR3, as DNA: TGCGCCAGCAGCGCAGGGGGCGTTGAGACCCAGTACTTC. The complete variable domain, with remaining parts taken from reference TRBV5-1 and TRBJ2-5, reads KAGVTQTPRYLIKTRGQQVTLSCSPISGHRSVSWYQQTPGQGLQFLFEYFSETQRNKGNFPGRFSGRQFSNSRSEMNVSTLELGDSALYLCASSAGGVETQYFGPGTRLLVL.

The chain joins TRBV5-1 to TRBJ1-1, with 9 positions matching TRBD1. Germline assignment: CDR1 SGHRS and CDR2 YFSETQ. Germline trimming cut 4 bases from V and 3 bases from J; bases unmatched to any gene: 4. This CDR3 comprises 14 residues. The CDR3 spells CASSRDREDTEAFF. DNA for the CDR3: TGCGCCAGCAGCAGGGACAGGGAGGACACTGAAGCTTTCTTT.

This clone has a handful of counts. The chain uses TRBV7-9 and TRBJ2-3; D might be TRBD2 (5 bases). V lost 5 bases, J lost 11 bases, and 17 bases lay in between. Germline CDR1 and CDR2: SEHNR and FQNEAQ (reference sequence). The CDR3 is 13 amino acids. CDR3 coding DNA: TGTGCCAGCAGCGTTGCGGGTCAATGGGGGCAGTATTTT. Its protein product is CASSVAGQWGQYF.

This clone was observed a handful of times. The chain uses TRBV6-6 and TRBJ2-7; unclear D gene. This CDR3 is built from 14 residues. With 2 bases removed from V and 0 bases from J, the gap between germline ends came to 8 bases. Germline V gene lookup returns CDR1 MNHNY and CDR2 SVGAGI (reference sequence). DNA for the CDR3: TGTGCCAGCAGTTACCAGATCAGCTCCTACGAGCAGTACTTC. Protein: CASSYQISSYEQYF.

V usage is TRBV6-5 and J usage is TRBJ2-5; either TRBD1 or TRBD2 may supply D (6 bases each). Germline CDR1 is MNHEY and CDR2 is SVGAGI. Trimming removed 7 bases at V and 5 bases at J, with 11 bases between. The CDR3 is 12 residues long. The CDR3 here is CASKRGTETQYF. CDR3 sequence (DNA): TGTGCCAGCAAAAGGGGGACTGAGACCCAGTACTTC.

The chain employs TRBV29-1 and TRBJ2-5; the D call may be TRBD1 or TRBD2 (5 bases each). Germline V gene data show CDR1 as SQVTM and CDR2 as ANQGSEA. The V and J ends lost 8 bases and 1 base respectively, with 14 bases between them. The CDR3 is 13 residues long. DNA of the CDR3: TGCAGCACGGTCCGGGACGGCCAAGAGACCCAGTACTTC. It yields the protein CSTVRDGQETQYF.

The rearrangement joins TRBV19 to TRBJ2-5; TRBD1 aligns across 7 bases. The trim removed 10 bases at V and 5 bases at J, leaving 7 bases unmatched. The length of the CDR3 is 12 residues. The germline V gene encodes CDR1 LNHDA and CDR2 SQIVND (reference sequence). DNA of the CDR3: TGTGCCACTCAGGGGGTTGTGGAGACCCAGTACTTC. Protein product: CATQGVVETQYF.